The text below deals with one T cell receptor beta chain. The data were taken from a study of blood T cell repertoires in COVID-19. Study context: COVID-19 samples collected from the United States, Italy and Spain covered acute and convalescent phases. PBMCs, B-cell-depleted T cells, or T cells were the source of the cDNA or gDNA that made up the material.

The CDR3 is 14 residues long. Trimming shortened V by 1 base and J by 5 bases, and 9 bases separated the two germline ends. Germline V gives CDR1 SGHDT, CDR2 YYEEEE. In the original workflow: Cell counts per sample came from amplifying reference gene primers. Only in-frame clones appear in the TCRdb table, and some are missing; sequencing was by immunoSEQ multiplex PCR. The D gene and trimming were derived from the DNA, and the V and J assignments and clone size from that table. The repertoire holds 35,000 to 50,000 clones, less than 85% seen once, with less than 5% in the top ten. The receptor was isolated from a woman in her 70s with acute or convalescent COVID-19. The specimen was peripheral blood. The chain links TRBV5-6 to TRBJ2-2, with D perhaps TRBD1 (6 bases). In DNA, the CDR3 is TGTGCCAGCAGCTTGCGTCAGGGGACCGGGGAGCTGTTTTTT. It encodes CASSLRQGTGELFF.